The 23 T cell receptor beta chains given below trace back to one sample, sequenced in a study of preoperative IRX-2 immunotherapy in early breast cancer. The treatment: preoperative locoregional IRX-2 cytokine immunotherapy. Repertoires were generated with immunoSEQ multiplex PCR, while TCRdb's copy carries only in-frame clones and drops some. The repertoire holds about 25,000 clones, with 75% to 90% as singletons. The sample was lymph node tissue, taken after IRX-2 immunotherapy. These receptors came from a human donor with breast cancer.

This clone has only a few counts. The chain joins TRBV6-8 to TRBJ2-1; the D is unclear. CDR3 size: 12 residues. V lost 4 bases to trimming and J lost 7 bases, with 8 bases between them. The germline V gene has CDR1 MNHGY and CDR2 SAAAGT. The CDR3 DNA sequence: TGTGCCAGCAGTTTTGGAGTTAATGAGCAGTTCTTC. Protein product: CASSFGVNEQFF.

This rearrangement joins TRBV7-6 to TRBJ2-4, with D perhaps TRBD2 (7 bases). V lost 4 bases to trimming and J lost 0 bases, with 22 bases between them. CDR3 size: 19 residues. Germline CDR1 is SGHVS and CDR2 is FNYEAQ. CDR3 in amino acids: CASSWGGGAGPVAKNIQYF. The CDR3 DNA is TGTGCCAGCAGCTGGGGGGGCGGAGCGGGGCCTGTAGCCAAAAACATTCAGTACTTC.

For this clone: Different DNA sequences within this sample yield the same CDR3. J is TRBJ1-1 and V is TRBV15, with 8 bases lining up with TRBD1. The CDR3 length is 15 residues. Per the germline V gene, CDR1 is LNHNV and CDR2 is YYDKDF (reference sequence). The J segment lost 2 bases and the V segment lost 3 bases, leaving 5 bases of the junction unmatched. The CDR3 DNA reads TGTGCCACCAGCAGGGGGGGGACAGGCAACACTGAAGCTTTCTTT. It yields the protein CATSRGGTGNTEAFF. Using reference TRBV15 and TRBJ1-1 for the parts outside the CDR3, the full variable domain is DAMVIQNPRYQVTQFGKPVTLSCSQTLNHNVMYWYQQKSSQAPKLLFHYYDKDFNNEADTPDNFQSRRPNTSFCFLDIRSPGLGDTAMYLCATSRGGTGNTEAFFGQGTRLTVV.

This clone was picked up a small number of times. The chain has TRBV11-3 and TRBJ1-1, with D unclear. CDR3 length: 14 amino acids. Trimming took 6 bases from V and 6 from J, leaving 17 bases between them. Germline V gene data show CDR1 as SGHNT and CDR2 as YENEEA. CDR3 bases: TGTGCCAGCAGGGGTCTCCAGGCAAGTCCTGAAGCTTTCTTT. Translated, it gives CASRGLQASPEAFF.

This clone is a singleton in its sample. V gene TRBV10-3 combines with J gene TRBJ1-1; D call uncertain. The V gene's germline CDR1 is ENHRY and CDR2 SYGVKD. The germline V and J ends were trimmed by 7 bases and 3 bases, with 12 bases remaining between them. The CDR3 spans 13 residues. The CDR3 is CAITPTGDTEAFF. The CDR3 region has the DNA TGTGCCATCACCCCGACTGGGGACACTGAAGCTTTCTTT.

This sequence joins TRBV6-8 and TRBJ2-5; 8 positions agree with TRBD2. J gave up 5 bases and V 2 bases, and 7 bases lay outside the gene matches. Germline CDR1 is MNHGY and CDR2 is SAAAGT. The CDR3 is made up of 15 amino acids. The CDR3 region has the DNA TGTGCCAGCAGTTACCCCGGGGGGGCCGGGGAGACCCAGTACTTC. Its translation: CASSYPGGAGETQYF.

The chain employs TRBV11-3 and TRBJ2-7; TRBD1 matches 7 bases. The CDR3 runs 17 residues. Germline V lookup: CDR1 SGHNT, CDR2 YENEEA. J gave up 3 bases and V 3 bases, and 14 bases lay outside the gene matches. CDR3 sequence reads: CASSLDRSRIYDYEQYF. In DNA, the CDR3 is TGTGCCAGCAGCTTGGACAGGTCTCGAATTTACGACTACGAGCAGTACTTC.

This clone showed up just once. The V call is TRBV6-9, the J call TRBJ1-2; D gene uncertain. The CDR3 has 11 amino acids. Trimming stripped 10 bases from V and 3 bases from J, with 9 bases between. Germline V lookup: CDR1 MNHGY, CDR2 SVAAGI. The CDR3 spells CATSSYYGYTF. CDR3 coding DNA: TGTGCCACTTCCTCCTACTATGGCTACACCTTC.

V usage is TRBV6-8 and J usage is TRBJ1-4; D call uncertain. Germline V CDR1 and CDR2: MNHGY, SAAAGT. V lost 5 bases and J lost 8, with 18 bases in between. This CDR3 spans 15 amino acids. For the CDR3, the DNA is TGTGCCAGCAGTCGGACGTGGTTTGTCGAGGAAAAACTGTTTTTT. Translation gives CASSRTWFVEEKLFF.

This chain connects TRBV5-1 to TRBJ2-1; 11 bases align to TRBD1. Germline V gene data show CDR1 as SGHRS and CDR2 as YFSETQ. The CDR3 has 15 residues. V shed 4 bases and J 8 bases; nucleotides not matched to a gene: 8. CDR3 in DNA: TGCGCCAGCAGCGCGGACAGGGGGCTGATTGATGAGCAGTTCTTC. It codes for CASSADRGLIDEQFF.

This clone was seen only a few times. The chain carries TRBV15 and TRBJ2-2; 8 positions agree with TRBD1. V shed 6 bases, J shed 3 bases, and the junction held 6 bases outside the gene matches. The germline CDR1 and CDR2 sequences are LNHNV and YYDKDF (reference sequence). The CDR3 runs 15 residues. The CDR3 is CATRSQGDDTGELFF. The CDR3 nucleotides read TGTGCCACCAGGTCACAGGGGGACGACACCGGGGAGCTGTTTTTT.

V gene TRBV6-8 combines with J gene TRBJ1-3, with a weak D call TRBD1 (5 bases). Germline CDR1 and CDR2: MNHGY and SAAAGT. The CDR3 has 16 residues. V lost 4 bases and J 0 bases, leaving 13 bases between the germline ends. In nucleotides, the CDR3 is TGTGCCAGCAGTTCCTCCGGGGGAATCTCTGGAAACACCATATATTTT. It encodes CASSSSGGISGNTIYF.

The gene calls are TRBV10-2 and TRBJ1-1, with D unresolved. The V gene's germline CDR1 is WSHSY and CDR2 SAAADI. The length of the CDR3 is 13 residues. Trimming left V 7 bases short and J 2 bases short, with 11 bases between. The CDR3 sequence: CASIIGPNTEAFF. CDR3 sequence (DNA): TGCGCCAGCATCATAGGACCCAACACTGAAGCTTTCTTT.

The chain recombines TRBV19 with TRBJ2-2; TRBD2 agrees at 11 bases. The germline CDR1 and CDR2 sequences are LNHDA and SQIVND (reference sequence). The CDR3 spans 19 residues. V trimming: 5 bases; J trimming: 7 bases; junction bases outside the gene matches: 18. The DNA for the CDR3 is TGTGCCAGTAGTCGATCACTAGCGGGGGCCCGATTGCTCAGCGGGGAGCTGTTTTTT. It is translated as CASSRSLAGARLLSGELFF.

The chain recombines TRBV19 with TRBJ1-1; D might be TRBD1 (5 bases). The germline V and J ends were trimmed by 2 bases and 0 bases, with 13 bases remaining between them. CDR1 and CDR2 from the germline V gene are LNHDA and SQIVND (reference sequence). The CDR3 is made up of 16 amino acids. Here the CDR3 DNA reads TGTGCCAGTAGTATATCGACAGCATACATGAACACTGAAGCTTTCTTT. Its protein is CASSISTAYMNTEAFF.

CDR3 in amino acids: CASAPIRGLSNQPQHF. CDR3 bases: TGTGCTAGTGCCCCAATAAGGGGTCTTAGCAATCAGCCCCAGCATTTT. This chain uses TRBV12-5 with TRBJ1-5, with TRBD1 as a possible D gene (5 bases). The V end lost 7 bases, the J end lost 0 bases, and 16 bases lay between the germline ends. Germline CDR1 is LGHNT and CDR2 is FRNRAP. This CDR3 spans 16 amino acids.

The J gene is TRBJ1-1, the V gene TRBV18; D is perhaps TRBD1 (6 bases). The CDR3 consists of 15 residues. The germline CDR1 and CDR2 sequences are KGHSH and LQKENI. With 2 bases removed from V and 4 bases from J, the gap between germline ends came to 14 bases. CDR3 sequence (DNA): TGTGCCAGCTCACCAGACGGGGGCTGGGGCACTGAAGCTTTCTTT. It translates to CASSPDGGWGTEAFF.

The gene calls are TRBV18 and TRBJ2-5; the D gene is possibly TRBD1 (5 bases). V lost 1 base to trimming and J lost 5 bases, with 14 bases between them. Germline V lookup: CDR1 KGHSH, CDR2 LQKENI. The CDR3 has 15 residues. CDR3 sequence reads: CASSPRSQGGETQYF. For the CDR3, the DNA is TGTGCCAGCTCACCACGCTCCCAGGGCGGCGAGACCCAGTACTTC.

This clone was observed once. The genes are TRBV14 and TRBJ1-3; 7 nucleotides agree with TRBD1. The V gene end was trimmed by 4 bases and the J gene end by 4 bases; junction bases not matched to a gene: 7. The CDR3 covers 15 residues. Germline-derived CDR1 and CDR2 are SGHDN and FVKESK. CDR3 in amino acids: CASSPLQGRGNTIYF. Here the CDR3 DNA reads TGTGCCAGCAGCCCTTTACAGGGGAGGGGAAACACCATATATTTT.

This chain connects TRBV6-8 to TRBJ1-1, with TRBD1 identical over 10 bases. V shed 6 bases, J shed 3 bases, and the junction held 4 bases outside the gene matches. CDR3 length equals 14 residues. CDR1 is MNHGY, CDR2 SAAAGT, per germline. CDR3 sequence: CASRRQGAYTEAFF. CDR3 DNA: TGTGCCAGCAGAAGACAGGGGGCCTACACTGAAGCTTTCTTT.

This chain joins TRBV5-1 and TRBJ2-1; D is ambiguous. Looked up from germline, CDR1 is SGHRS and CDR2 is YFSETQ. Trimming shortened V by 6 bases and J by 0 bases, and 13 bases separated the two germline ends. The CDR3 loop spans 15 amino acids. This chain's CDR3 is CASTFSESSYNEQFF. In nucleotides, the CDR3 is TGCGCCAGCACCTTCTCTGAGAGCTCCTACAATGAGCAGTTCTTC.

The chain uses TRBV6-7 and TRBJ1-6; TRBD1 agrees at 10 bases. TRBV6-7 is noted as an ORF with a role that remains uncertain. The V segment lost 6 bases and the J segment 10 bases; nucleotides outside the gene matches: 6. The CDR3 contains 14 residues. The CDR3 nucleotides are TGTGCCAGCAGCAATCCGACAGGGGGCTCACCCCTCCACTTT. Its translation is CASSNPTGGSPLHF.

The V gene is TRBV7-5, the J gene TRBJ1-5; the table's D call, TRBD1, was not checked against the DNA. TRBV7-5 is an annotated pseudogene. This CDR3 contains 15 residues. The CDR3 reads CASSPTGAINQPQHF. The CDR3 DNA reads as TGTGCCAGCAGCCCTACAGGGGCGATCAATCAGCCCCAGCATTTT.